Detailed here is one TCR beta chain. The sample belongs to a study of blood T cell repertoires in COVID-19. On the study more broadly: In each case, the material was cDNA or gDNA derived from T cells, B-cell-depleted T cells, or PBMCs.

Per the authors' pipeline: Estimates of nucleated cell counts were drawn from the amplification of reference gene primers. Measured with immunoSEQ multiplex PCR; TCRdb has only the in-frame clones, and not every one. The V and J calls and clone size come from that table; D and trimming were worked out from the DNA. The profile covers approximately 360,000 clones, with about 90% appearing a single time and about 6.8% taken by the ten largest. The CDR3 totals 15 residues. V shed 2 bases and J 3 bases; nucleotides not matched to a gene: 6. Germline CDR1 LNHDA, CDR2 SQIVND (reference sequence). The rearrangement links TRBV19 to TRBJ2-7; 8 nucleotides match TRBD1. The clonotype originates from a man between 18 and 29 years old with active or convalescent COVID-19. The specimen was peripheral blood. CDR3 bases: TGTGCCAGTAGTATAACAGGGGGGTTCTACTACGAGCAGTACTTC. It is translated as CASSITGGFYYEQYF.